Listed below are T cell receptor beta chains from one sample, sequenced in a study of regulatory and conventional T cells in RAG deficiency. Assay used: immunoSEQ multiplex PCR; TCRdb lists only in-frame clones, some missing. The table shows 20,000 or so clones, with roughly 87% occurring only once. Separately, the same data were catalogued under a study of regulatory T cells.

Material: Tregs sorted from blood. These receptors were obtained from a human donor in good health. Both conserved end residues are part of each CDR3. A D gene is named only where the DNA matches it firmly. For some rows the clone size is stated as once, few or many, or as a class when expanded; others skip it.

v_gene: TRBV19
j_gene: TRBJ1-2
d_gene: TRBD1
abundance: once
CDR3aa: CASSVQGEATFYGYTF
CDR3nt: TGTGCCAGTAGTGTACAGGGGGAGGCTACTTTCTATGGCTACACCTTC

v_gene: TRBV6-1
j_gene: TRBJ1-2
d_gene: -
abundance: -
CDR3aa: CASSEAGQGYGYTF
CDR3nt: TGTGCCAGCAGTGAAGCCGGCCAGGGCTATGGCTACACCTTC

v_gene: TRBV19
j_gene: TRBJ1-4
d_gene: TRBD1
abundance: -
CDR3aa: CASSIDRGSEKLFF
CDR3nt: TGTGCCAGTAGTATAGACAGGGGGAGTGAAAAACTGTTTTTT

v_gene: TRBV30
j_gene: TRBJ1-3
d_gene: -
abundance: -
CDR3aa: CAWSVLGYAGNTIYF
CDR3nt: TGTGCCTGGAGTGTACTTGGGTACGCTGGAAACACCATATATTTT

v_gene: TRBV19
j_gene: TRBJ1-2
d_gene: TRBD1
abundance: few
CDR3aa: CASSEPGQGMYGYTF
CDR3nt: TGTGCCAGTAGTGAACCGGGACAGGGAATGTATGGCTACACCTTC

v_gene: TRBV9
j_gene: TRBJ2-7
d_gene: -
abundance: -
CDR3aa: CASGPGWLRDEQYF
CDR3nt: TGTGCCAGTGGGCCAGGGTGGCTAAGGGACGAGCAGTACTTC

v_gene: TRBV29-1
j_gene: TRBJ1-2
d_gene: -
abundance: once
CDR3aa: CSVEAFGDTLLRANYGYTF
CDR3nt: TGCAGCGTTGAGGCTTTCGGGGACACCCTCCTGAGGGCTAACTATGGCTACACCTTC

v_gene: TRBV18
j_gene: TRBJ2-1
d_gene: TRBD2
abundance: few
CDR3aa: CASSATGTSGNNEQFF
CDR3nt: TGTGCCAGCTCAGCTACCGGGACTAGCGGAAACAATGAGCAGTTCTTC

v_gene: TRBV25-1
j_gene: TRBJ2-2
d_gene: -
abundance: -
CDR3aa: CASSEWVGAGELFF
CDR3nt: TGTGCCAGCAGTGAATGGGTTGGAGCCGGGGAGCTGTTTTTT

v_gene: TRBV2
j_gene: TRBJ2-5
d_gene: -
abundance: once
CDR3aa: CASSGLGPQETQYF
CDR3nt: TGTGCCAGCAGTGGCCTGGGACCCCAAGAGACCCAGTACTTC

v_gene: TRBV30
j_gene: TRBJ1-4
d_gene: -
abundance: -
CDR3aa: CAWSVGPEKLFF
CDR3nt: TGTGCCTGGAGTGTAGGTCCAGAAAAACTGTTTTTT

v_gene: TRBV28
j_gene: TRBJ1-5
d_gene: TRBD1
abundance: -
CDR3aa: CASRGTVWGNQPQHF
CDR3nt: TGTGCCAGCAGGGGGACAGTCTGGGGCAATCAGCCCCAGCATTTT

v_gene: TRBV19
j_gene: TRBJ1-4
d_gene: -
abundance: -
CDR3aa: CASSIGSTATNEKLFF
CDR3nt: TGTGCCAGTAGTATAGGTTCGACAGCAACTAATGAAAAACTGTTTTTT

v_gene: TRBV5-5
j_gene: TRBJ2-7
d_gene: TRBD1
abundance: -
CDR3aa: CASSTRQGPYEQYF
CDR3nt: TGTGCCAGCAGCACCCGACAGGGCCCCTACGAGCAGTACTTC

v_gene: TRBV27
j_gene: TRBJ2-7
d_gene: TRBD2
abundance: -
CDR3aa: CASTQGSSGRVVRYEQYF
CDR3nt: TGTGCCAGCACCCAGGGGTCTAGCGGGAGGGTAGTAAGGTACGAGCAGTACTTC

v_gene: TRBV9
j_gene: TRBJ1-3
d_gene: -
abundance: -
CDR3aa: CASSVGGRGNTIYF
CDR3nt: TGTGCCAGCAGCGTAGGGGGAAGGGGAAACACCATATATTTT

v_gene: TRBV19
j_gene: TRBJ2-7
d_gene: TRBD1
abundance: -
CDR3aa: CASSFNRGSTYEQYF
CDR3nt: TGTGCCAGTAGCTTTAACAGGGGTTCAACCTACGAGCAGTACTTC

v_gene: TRBV6-1
j_gene: TRBJ1-1
d_gene: -
abundance: -
CDR3aa: CASTRGLMNTEAFF
CDR3nt: TGTGCCAGTACCCGGGGACTAATGAACACTGAAGCTTTCTTT

v_gene: TRBV9
j_gene: TRBJ2-2
d_gene: -
abundance: -
CDR3aa: CASSVDLRETGELFF
CDR3nt: TGTGCCAGCAGCGTAGATTTGAGGGAAACCGGGGAGCTGTTTTTT

v_gene: TRBV7-9
j_gene: TRBJ1-6
d_gene: -
abundance: -
CDR3aa: CASSLARLGSYNSPLHF
CDR3nt: TGTGCCAGCAGCTTAGCGCGGCTGGGCTCCTATAATTCACCCCTCCACTTT

v_gene: TRBV7-9
j_gene: TRBJ1-4
d_gene: -
abundance: -
CDR3aa: CASSQNEKLFF
CDR3nt: TGTGCCAGCAGCCAGAATGAAAAACTGTTTTTT

v_gene: TRBV7-3
j_gene: TRBJ2-7
d_gene: TRBD1
abundance: -
CDR3aa: CASSRDRGYEQYF
CDR3nt: TGTGCCAGCAGTCGCGACAGGGGCTACGAGCAGTACTTC

v_gene: TRBV10-2
j_gene: TRBJ2-3
d_gene: TRBD1
abundance: -
CDR3aa: CASSAGKGAVGDTQYF
CDR3nt: TGCGCCAGCAGTGCGGGCAAGGGGGCAGTTGGAGATACGCAGTATTTT

v_gene: TRBV5-4
j_gene: TRBJ2-7
d_gene: -
abundance: -
CDR3aa: CASSFTGRDEQYF
CDR3nt: TGTGCCAGCAGCTTCACGGGGAGAGACGAGCAGTACTTC

v_gene: TRBV30
j_gene: TRBJ2-7
d_gene: -
abundance: -
CDR3aa: CAWSVPGAGSGEQYF
CDR3nt: TGTGCCTGGAGTGTACCGGGGGCCGGGTCGGGGGAGCAGTACTTC

v_gene: TRBV4-2
j_gene: TRBJ1-2
d_gene: -
abundance: -
CDR3aa: CASSQEGGRGEYGYTF
CDR3nt: TGTGCCAGCAGCCAAGAGGGAGGGAGGGGGGAATATGGCTACACCTTC

v_gene: TRBV6-5
j_gene: TRBJ2-2
d_gene: -
abundance: -
CDR3aa: CASRRTLLNTGELFF
CDR3nt: TGTGCCAGCAGGCGGACGCTCTTGAACACCGGGGAGCTGTTTTTT

v_gene: TRBV5-8
j_gene: TRBJ1-5
d_gene: -
abundance: -
CDR3aa: CASSLRAPGGNQPQHF
CDR3nt: TGTGCCAGCAGCTTAAGGGCTCCGGGTGGCAATCAGCCCCAGCATTTT

v_gene: TRBV19
j_gene: TRBJ1-1
d_gene: -
abundance: -
CDR3aa: CASTLILGNKNTEAFF
CDR3nt: TGTGCCAGTACCTTAATCTTGGGGAACAAGAACACTGAAGCTTTCTTT

v_gene: TRBV9
j_gene: TRBJ1-1
d_gene: -
abundance: -
CDR3aa: CASSVGAGILSTEAFF
CDR3nt: TGTGCCAGCAGCGTAGGCGCCGGGATCTTATCCACTGAAGCTTTCTTT

v_gene: TRBV6-1
j_gene: TRBJ1-2
d_gene: -
abundance: once
CDR3aa: CASSAAPPLGGYTF
CDR3nt: TGTGCCAGCAGCGCAGCCCCCCCGTTGGGAGGCTACACCTTC

v_gene: TRBV10-2
j_gene: TRBJ2-3
d_gene: TRBD1
abundance: -
CDR3aa: CASRRQGGADTQYF
CDR3nt: TGCGCCAGCAGAAGACAGGGGGGCGCAGATACGCAGTATTTT

v_gene: TRBV28
j_gene: TRBJ2-1
d_gene: -
abundance: -
CDR3aa: CASSFDGTRNEQFF
CDR3nt: TGTGCCAGCAGTTTTGACGGGACGAGGAATGAGCAGTTCTTC

v_gene: TRBV6-5
j_gene: TRBJ2-2
d_gene: -
abundance: -
CDR3aa: CASSYSTGELFF
CDR3nt: TGTGCCAGCAGTTATAGCACCGGGGAGCTGTTTTTT

v_gene: TRBV2
j_gene: TRBJ1-6
d_gene: -
abundance: -
CDR3aa: CASRGGDNNSPLHF
CDR3nt: TGTGCCTCAAGGGGAGGTGATAATAATTCACCCCTCCACTTT